This TCR beta chain came from a study of T-cell memory formation after mild COVID-19. General observations from the study: CD4+ clones that contracted lay mainly in CM and EM; CD8+ ones lay in EMRA.

As for this clonotype: The antigen is undetermined.

Losses at the gene ends were 7 bases for V and 1 base for J; bases not matched to a gene: 5. The CDR3 is made up of 14 amino acids. Each CDR3 protein gets one entry after TCRdb re-called the 5' RACE reads with MiXCR. In the table there are about 340,000 distinct CDR3 sequences, 10% to 15% of which are singletons. The sample taken for sequencing was PBMCs or a T cell subset sorted from them (not recorded which). V is TRBV12-3 or TRBV12-4 and J is TRBJ2-5, with TRBD1 matching 8 bases. This TCR was recovered from a man aged 18 to 35 who had mild COVID-19 (a few samples of this study predate the infection). Cell type and time point are not known. The DNA for the CDR3 is TGTGCCAGCAACGATGGACAGGGCCAAGAGACCCAGTACTTC. Translation gives CASNDGQGQETQYF.